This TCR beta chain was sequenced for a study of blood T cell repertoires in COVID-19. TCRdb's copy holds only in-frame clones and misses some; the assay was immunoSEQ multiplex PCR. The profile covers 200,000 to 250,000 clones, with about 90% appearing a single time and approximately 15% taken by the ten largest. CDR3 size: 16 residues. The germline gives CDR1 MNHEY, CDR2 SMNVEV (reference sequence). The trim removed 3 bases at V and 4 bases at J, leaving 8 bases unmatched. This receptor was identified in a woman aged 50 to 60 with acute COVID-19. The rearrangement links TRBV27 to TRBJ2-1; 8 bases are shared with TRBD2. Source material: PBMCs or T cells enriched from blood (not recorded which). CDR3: CASSLGSGTSYNEQFF. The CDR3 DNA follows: TGTGCCAGCAGTTTGGGTAGCGGGACCTCATACAATGAGCAGTTCTTC.